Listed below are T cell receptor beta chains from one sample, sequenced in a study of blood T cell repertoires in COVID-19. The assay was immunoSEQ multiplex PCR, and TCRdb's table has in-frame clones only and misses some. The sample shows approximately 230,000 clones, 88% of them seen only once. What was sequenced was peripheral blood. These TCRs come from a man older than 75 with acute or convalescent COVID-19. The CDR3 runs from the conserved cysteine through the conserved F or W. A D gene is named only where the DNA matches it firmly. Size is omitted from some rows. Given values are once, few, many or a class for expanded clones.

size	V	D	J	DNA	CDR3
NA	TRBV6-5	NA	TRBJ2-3	TGTGCCAGCAGCCTAGGCTCCACCCCGGATACGCAGTATTTT	CASSLGSTPDTQYF
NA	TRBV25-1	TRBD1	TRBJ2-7	TGTGCCAGCAGTGAATCTATGACAGGGGACTACGAGCAGTACTTC	CASSESMTGDYEQYF
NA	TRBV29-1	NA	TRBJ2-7	TGCAGCGGATCGAGCTCCTACGAGCAGTACTTC	CSGSSSYEQYF
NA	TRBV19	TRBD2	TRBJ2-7	TGTGCCAGCGGACTAGCGGGGACCTACGAGCAGTACTTC	CASGLAGTYEQYF
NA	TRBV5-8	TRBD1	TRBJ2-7	TGTGCCAGCAGCTTCCGGACAGGGTACTACGAGCAGTACTTC	CASSFRTGYYEQYF
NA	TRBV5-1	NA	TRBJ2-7	TGCGCCAGCAGCTTTTCTCAGGGGACCTACGAGCAGTACTTC	CASSFSQGTYEQYF
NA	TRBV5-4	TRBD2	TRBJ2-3	TGTGCCAGCAGCGACCGACTAGCGGGCGTGGGTACAGATACGCAGTATTTT	CASSDRLAGVGTDTQYF
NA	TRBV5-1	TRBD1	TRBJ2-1	TGCGCCAGCAGCCGGGGGAGGACAGGGTACAATGAGCAGTTCTTC	CASSRGRTGYNEQFF
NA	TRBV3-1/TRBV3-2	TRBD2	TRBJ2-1	TGTGCCAGCAGCCAAGACCGACTAGCGGGAGCAGACAATGAGCAGTTCTTC	CASSQDRLAGADNEQFF
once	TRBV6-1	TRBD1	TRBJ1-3	TGTGCCAGCAGTGAAGCGGGGGGACAGGGGGCATTTGGAAACACCATATATTTT	CASSEAGGQGAFGNTIYF
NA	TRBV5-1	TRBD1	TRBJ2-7	TGCGCCAGCAGATCCGGGACAGGGGGGGAGCAGTACTTC	CASRSGTGGEQYF
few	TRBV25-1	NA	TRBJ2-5	TGTGCCAGCGAAACAGGGCTCGGGGAGACCCAGTACTTC	CASETGLGETQYF
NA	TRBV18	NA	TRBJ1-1	TGTGCCAGCTCACCACAGGGGCGGAACACTGAAGCTTTCTTT	CASSPQGRNTEAFF
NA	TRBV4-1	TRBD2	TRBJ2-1	TGCGCCAGCAGCCCCGGGACTAGCGGGAGTGTCTATGAGCAGTTCTTC	CASSPGTSGSVYEQFF
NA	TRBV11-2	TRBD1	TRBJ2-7	TGTGCCAGCAGCCAAGTGGGACAGACCTACGAGCAGTACTTC	CASSQVGQTYEQYF
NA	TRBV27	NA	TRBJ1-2	TGTGCCAGCAGTTTATCAGGGGACATCTATGGCTACACCTTC	CASSLSGDIYGYTF
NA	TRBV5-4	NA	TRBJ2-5	TGTGCCAGCAGCTTGACGAAGGGGATAGAGACCCAGTACTTC	CASSLTKGIETQYF
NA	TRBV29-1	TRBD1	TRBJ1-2	TGCAGCGTCGGGACAGGGGAGGGCTACACCTTC	CSVGTGEGYTF
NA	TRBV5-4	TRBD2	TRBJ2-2	TGTGCCAGCAGCTTGGATCGGCTAGCGGGAGTCAACGCGAACACCGGGGAGCTGTTTTTT	CASSLDRLAGVNANTGELFF
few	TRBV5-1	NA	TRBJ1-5	TGCGCCAGCAGCTTGGACGGGACACATAATCAGCCCCAGCATTTT	CASSLDGTHNQPQHF
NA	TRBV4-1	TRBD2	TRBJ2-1	TGCGCCAGCAGCCAAGGGGGAGCGGGAGGGTTGTATGAGCAGTTCTTC	CASSQGGAGGLYEQFF
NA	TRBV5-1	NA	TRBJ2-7	TGCGCCAGCACAGATATCACAGGGATAGAGCTGTACTTC	CASTDITGIELYF
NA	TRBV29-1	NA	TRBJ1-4	TGCAGCGTTCGGGGGGCCGGAAAAGCAACTAATGAAAAACTGTTTTTT	CSVRGAGKATNEKLFF
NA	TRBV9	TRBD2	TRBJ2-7	TGTGCCAGCAGCGTAGGTGGACTAGCGGGAGGCTACGAGCAGTACTTC	CASSVGGLAGGYEQYF
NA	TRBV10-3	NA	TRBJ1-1	TGTGCCATCAGGGTCCTCGCAGGGAACACTGAAGCTTTCTTT	CAIRVLAGNTEAFF
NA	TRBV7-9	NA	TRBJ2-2	TGTGCCAGCTCGCGAGGTCCCGGGGAGCTGTTTTTT	CASSRGPGELFF
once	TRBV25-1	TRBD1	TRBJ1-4	TGTGCCAGCAGTAAAATATCACAGGGGTTGAATGAAAAACTGTTTTTT	CASSKISQGLNEKLFF
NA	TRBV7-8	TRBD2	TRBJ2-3	TGTGCCAGCAGCTTACCCGGACTAGCGGGGGCTCGCACAGATACGCAGTATTTT	CASSLPGLAGARTDTQYF
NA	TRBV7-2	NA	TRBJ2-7	TGTGCCAGCAGCTTAGCTTCGAGGACACCCCTGGGGCAGTACTTC	CASSLASRTPLGQYF
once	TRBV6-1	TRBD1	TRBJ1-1	TGTGCCAGCAGTGACAGGGGGTTAAACACTGAAGCTTTCTTT	CASSDRGLNTEAFF
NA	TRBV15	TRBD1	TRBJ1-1	TGTGCCACCAGCAGACGGGACAGGTTAAACACTGAAGCTTTCTTT	CATSRRDRLNTEAFF
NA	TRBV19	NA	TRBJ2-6	TGTGCCAGCCCGGGGGAACGGAGCTCTGGGGCCAACGTCCTGACTTTC	CASPGERSSGANVLTF
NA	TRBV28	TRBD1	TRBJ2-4	TGTGCCAGCAGTTGGATGGGACAGGGTTTTCAGTACTTC	CASSWMGQGFQYF
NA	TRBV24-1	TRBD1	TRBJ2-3	TGTGCCACCAGCCTTGGACAGGGGAGAGCAGATACGCAGTATTTT	CATSLGQGRADTQYF
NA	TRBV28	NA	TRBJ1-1	TGTGCCAGCAGGGGCAGGGTTTACACTGAAGCTTTCTTT	CASRGRVYTEAFF
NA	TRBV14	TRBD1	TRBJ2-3	TGTGCCAGCAGCCCCGGGACAGCCACAGATACGCAGTATTTT	CASSPGTATDTQYF
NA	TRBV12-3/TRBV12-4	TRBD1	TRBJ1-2	TGTGCCAGCAGTTTGAGGGGACAGGATGGCTACACCTTC	CASSLRGQDGYTF
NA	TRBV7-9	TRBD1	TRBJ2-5	TGTGCCAGCAGCCCGGGACAGGCCCTCCAAGAGACCCAGTACTTC	CASSPGQALQETQYF
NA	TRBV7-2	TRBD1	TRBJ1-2	TGTGCCAGCAGCTTTTTGCCCCGAGGACAGGGGGCGTATGGCTACACCTTC	CASSFLPRGQGAYGYTF
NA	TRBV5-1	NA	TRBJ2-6	TGCGCCAGCAGCTTGGTAGGGGAATCTGGGGCCAACGTCCTGACTTTC	CASSLVGESGANVLTF
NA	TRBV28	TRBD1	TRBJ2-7	TGTGCCAGCAAACCCGGGACAGGGGCCTACGAGCAGTACTTC	CASKPGTGAYEQYF
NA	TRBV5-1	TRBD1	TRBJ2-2	TGCGCCAGCAGCCCGTTCCCGGGACAGACGAACACCGGGGAGCTGTTTTTT	CASSPFPGQTNTGELFF
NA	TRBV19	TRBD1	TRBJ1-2	TGTGCCAGTAGAAGGACAGGGAACTATGGCTACACCTTC	CASRRTGNYGYTF